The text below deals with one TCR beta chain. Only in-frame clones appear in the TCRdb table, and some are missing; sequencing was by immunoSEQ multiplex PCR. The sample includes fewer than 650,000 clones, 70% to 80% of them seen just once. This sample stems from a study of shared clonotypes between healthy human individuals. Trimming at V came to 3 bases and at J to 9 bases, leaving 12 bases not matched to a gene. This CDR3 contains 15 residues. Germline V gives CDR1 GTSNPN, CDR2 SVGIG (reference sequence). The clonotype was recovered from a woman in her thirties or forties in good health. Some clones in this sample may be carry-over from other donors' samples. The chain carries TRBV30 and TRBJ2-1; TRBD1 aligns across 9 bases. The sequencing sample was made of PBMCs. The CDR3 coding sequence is TGTGCCTGGAGGCTAGGGGACAGGGAAAGCGGTGAGCAGTTCTTC. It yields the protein CAWRLGDRESGEQFF.